A selection of T cell receptor beta chains follows, all from one sample in a study of early T cells in non-severe SARS-CoV-2 infection. In TCRdb, the 5' RACE reads were re-called with MiXCR into one record per CDR3 protein. Among 81,000 or so distinct CDR3 sequences, less than 15% were seen once, and the ten largest hold roughly 3.2%. Sequencing used whole blood. The receptors come from an adult who was a healthcare worker with PCR-confirmed SARS-CoV-2 infection or an uninfected control (not recorded which). Both conserved end residues are part of each CDR3. A D gene is named only where the DNA matches it firmly. Clone size, where shown, is once, few, many, or a class for clones that have expanded.

V gene	clone size	J gene	D gene	CDR3 DNA	CDR3 protein
TRBV11-2	few	TRBJ2-5	TRBD2	TGTGCCAGCAGACATCGACTAGCGGAAGAGACCCAGTACTTC	CASRHRLAEETQYF
TRBV5-1	.	TRBJ2-4	.	TGCGCCAGCAGCTTGGTAGGGCACATTCAGTACTTC	CASSLVGHIQYF
TRBV19	.	TRBJ1-4	.	TGTGCCACCTCGGAGCGAGGGACTGGGGGACGTGAAAAACTGTTTTTT	CATSERGTGGREKLFF
TRBV6-4	.	TRBJ2-2	.	TGTGCCAGCAGTCCTTCGGACTTTGGCGGGGAGCTGTTTTTT	CASSPSDFGGELFF
TRBV7-9	.	TRBJ2-1	.	TGTGCCAGCAGCTCCGCGGTAATCGACAATGAGCAGTTCTTC	CASSSAVIDNEQFF
TRBV20-1	many	TRBJ2-1	.	TGCAGCGCTCCCAGGGGAATATACAATGAGCAGTTCTTC	CSAPRGIYNEQFF
TRBV7-8	.	TRBJ2-5	.	TGTGCCAGCAGACAAACTCTTGGGAACCAGACCCAGTACTTC	CASRQTLGNQTQYF
TRBV6-1	many	TRBJ1-5	.	TGTGCCAGCAAGATCGCCGGGGTAAATAATCCCCAGCATTTT	CASKIAGVNNPQHF
TRBV6-6	.	TRBJ1-5	.	TGTGCCAGCAGTTTTCTGGACGGATTCAATCAGCCCCAGCATTTT	CASSFLDGFNQPQHF
TRBV11-2	many	TRBJ2-3	.	TGTGCCAGCAGCTTCGGTGGGGTTAGGGATACGCAGTATTTT	CASSFGGVRDTQYF
TRBV27	many	TRBJ2-6	.	TGTGCCAGCAGCCGATTGGACAGCAACTCTGGGGCCAACGTCCTGACTTTC	CASSRLDSNSGANVLTF
TRBV20-1	few	TRBJ1-1	.	TGCAGTGCTAGTAGGGCTTTCTTT	CSASRAFF
TRBV10-1	.	TRBJ2-3	.	TGCGCCAGCAGTGGCAAGGGGCACACAGATACGCAGTATTTT	CASSGKGHTDTQYF
TRBV19	once	TRBJ2-1	TRBD2	TGTGCCAGTAGTATGGTACTAGCGAACTCCTACAATGAGCAGTTCTTC	CASSMVLANSYNEQFF
TRBV10-2	.	TRBJ2-3	.	TGCGCCAGCACCCGATTACCACGGTCTGATACGCAGTATTTT	CASTRLPRSDTQYF
TRBV7-9	many	TRBJ1-3	.	TGTGCCAGCAGCTACTTTGGACAGAGCTCTGGAAACACCATATATTTT	CASSYFGQSSGNTIYF